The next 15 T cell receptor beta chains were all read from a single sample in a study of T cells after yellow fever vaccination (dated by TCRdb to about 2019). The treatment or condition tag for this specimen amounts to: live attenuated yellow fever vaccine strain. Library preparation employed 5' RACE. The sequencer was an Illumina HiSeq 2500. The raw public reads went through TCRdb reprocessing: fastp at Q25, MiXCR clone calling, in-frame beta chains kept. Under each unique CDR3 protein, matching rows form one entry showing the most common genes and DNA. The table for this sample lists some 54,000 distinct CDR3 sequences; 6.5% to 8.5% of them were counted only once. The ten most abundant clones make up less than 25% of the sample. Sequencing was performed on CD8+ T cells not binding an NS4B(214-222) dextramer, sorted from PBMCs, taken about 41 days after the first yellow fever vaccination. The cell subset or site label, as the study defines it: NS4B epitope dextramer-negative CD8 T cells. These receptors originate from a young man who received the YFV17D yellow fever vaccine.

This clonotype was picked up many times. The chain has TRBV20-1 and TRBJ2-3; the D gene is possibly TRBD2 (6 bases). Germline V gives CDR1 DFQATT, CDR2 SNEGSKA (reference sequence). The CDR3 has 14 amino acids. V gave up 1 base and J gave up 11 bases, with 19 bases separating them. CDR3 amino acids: CSARGEAGAKRQYF. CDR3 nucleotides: TGCAGTGCTAGAGGGGAAGCGGGTGCAAAGAGGCAGTATTTT.

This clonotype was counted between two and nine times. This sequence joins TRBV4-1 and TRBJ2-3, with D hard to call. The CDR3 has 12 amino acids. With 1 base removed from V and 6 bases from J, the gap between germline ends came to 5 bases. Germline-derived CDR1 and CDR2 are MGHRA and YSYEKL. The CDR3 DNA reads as TGCGCCAGCAGCCAAGTTCAGGATACGCAGTATTTT. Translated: CASSQVQDTQYF.

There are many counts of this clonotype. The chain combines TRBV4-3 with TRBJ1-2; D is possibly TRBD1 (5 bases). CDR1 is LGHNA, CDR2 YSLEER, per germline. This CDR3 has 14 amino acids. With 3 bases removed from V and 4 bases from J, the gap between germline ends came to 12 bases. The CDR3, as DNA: TGCGCCAGCAGCCACCCAGGGTCGGGCTATGGCTACACCTTC. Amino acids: CASSHPGSGYGYTF.

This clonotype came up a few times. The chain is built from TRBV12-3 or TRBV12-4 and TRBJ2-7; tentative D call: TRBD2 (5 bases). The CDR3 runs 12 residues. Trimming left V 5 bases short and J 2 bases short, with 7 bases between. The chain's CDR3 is CASSMGAYEQYV. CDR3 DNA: TGTGCCAGCAGTATGGGAGCCTACGAGCAGTACGTC.

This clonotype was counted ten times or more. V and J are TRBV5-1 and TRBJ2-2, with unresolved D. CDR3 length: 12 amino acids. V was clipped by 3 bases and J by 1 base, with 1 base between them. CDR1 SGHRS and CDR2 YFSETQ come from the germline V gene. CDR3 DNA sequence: TGCGCCAGCAGCTGGAACACCGGGGAGCTGTTTTTT. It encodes CASSWNTGELFF.

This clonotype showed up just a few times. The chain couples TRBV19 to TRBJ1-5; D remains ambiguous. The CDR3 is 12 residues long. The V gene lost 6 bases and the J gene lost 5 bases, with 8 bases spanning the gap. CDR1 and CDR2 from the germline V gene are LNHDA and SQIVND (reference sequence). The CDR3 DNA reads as TGTGCCAGTAGACTTTTCGATCAGCCCCAGCATTTT. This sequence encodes CASRLFDQPQHF.

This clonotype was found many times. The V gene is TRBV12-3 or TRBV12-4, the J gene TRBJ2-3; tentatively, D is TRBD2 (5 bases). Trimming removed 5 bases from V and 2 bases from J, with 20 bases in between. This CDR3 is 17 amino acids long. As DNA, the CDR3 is TGTGCCAGCAGTGGATTCTTTGAGGACGGGAACACAGATACGCAGTATTTT. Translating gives CASSGFFEDGNTDTQYF.

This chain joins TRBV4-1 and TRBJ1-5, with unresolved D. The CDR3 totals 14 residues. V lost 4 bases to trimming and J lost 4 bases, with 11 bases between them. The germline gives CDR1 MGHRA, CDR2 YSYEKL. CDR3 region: CASSPPSLNQPQHF. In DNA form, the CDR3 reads TGCGCCAGCAGCCCCCCGAGCCTAAATCAGCCCCAGCATTTT.

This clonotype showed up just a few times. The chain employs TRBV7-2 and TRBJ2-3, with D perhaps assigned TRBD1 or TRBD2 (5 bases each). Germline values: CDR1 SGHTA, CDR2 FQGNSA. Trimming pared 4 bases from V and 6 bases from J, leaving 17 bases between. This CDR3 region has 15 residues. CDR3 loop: CASSSGAPFVDTQYF. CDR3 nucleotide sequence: TGTGCCAGCAGCTCCGGGGCCCCATTCGTGGATACGCAGTATTTT.

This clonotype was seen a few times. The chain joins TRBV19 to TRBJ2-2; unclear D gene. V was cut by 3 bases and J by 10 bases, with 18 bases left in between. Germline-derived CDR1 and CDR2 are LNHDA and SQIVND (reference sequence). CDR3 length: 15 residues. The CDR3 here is CASSIVDLGPAELFF. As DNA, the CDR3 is TGTGCCAGTAGTATCGTGGACCTCGGGCCGGCGGAGCTGTTTTTT.

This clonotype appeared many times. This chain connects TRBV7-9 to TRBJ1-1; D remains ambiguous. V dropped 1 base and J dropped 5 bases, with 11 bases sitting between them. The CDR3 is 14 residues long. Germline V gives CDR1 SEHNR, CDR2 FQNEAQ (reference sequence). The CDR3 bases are TGTGCCAGCAGCTTAGTGGCAGCGGAAACTGAAGCTTTCTTT. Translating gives CASSLVAAETEAFF.

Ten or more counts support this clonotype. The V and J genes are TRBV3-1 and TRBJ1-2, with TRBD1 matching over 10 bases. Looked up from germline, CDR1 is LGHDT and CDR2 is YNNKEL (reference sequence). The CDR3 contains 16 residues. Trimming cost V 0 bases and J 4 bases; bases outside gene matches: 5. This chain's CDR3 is CASSQERQGAFYGYTF. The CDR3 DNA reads TGTGCCAGCAGCCAAGAAAGACAGGGGGCTTTCTATGGCTACACCTTC.

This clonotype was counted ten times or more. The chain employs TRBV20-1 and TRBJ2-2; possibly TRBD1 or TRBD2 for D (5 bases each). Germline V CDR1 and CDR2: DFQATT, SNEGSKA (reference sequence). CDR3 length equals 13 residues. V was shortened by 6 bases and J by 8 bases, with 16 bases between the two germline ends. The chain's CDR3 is CSAQGEGTGELFF. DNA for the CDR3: TGCAGTGCCCAGGGCGAGGGTACGGGGGAGCTGTTTTTT.

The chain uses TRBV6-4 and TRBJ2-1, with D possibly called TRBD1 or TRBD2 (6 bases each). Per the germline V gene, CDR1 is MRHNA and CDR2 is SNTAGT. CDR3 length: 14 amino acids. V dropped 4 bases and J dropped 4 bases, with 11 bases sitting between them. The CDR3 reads CASSAGGAYNEQFF. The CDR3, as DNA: TGTGCCAGCAGTGCCGGGGGCGCATACAATGAGCAGTTCTTC.

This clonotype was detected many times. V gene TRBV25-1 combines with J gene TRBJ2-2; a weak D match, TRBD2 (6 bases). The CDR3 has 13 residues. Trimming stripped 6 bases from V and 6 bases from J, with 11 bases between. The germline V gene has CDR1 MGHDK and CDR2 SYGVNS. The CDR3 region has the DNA TGTGCCAGCAGCCGGGGGAGGCCCGGGGAGCTGTTTTTT. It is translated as CASSRGRPGELFF.